The 22 T cell receptor beta chains given below trace back to one sample, sequenced in a study of T cells in Graves' hyperthyroidism and ophthalmopathy. RNA transcripts yielded amplified TCR beta CDR3 regions. First-round RT-PCR with HTBI primers amplified the TCR CDR3 region. One entry per CDR3 protein results from TCRdb running MiXCR on the multiplex PCR reads. The sample holds roughly 96,000 distinct CDR3 sequences, 51% seen once. The sample taken for sequencing was blood. These receptors all stem from a woman between 40 and 55 years old with Graves' hyperthyroidism.

This clonotype has a count of ten or more. CDR3 bases: TGTGCCAGTAGTTTCGCCCCCCTAGCGGGAGACACCGGGGAGCTGTTTTTT. Translated, it gives CASSFAPLAGDTGELFF. The chain combines TRBV19 with TRBJ2-2; 10 bases are shared with TRBD2. Trimming cost V 5 bases and J 3 bases; bases outside gene matches: 9. CDR1 LNHDA and CDR2 SQIVND come from the germline V gene (reference sequence). There are 17 residues in the CDR3.

The V and J genes are TRBV6-1 and TRBJ1-1; 10 bases are shared with TRBD1. The V gene's germline CDR1 is MNHNS and CDR2 SASEGT. The V and J ends lost 11 bases and 1 base, in that order; junction bases with no gene match: 7. The CDR3 covers 14 residues. The CDR3 nucleotides read TGTGCCGGACCGGGACAGGGGAGGAACACTGAAGCTTTCTTT. It translates to CAGPGQGRNTEAFF.

A single count supports this clonotype. V is TRBV20-1 and J is TRBJ1-2; 9 bases match TRBD1. The length of the CDR3 is 12 residues. J gave up 8 bases and V 5 bases, and 6 bases lay outside the gene matches. Looked up from germline, CDR1 is DFQATT and CDR2 is SNEGSKA (reference sequence). Here the CDR3 reads CSADGQGKGYTF. In DNA form, the CDR3 reads TGCAGTGCTGACGGACAGGGGAAAGGCTACACCTTC.

The genes are TRBV5-1 and TRBJ1-2; 10 bases fit TRBD1. V was clipped by 4 bases and J by 5 bases; unmatched bases: 5. The length of the CDR3 is 14 residues. CDR1 and CDR2 from the germline V gene are SGHRS and YFSETQ. CDR3 sequence reads: CASSRDRGYYGYTF. Written as DNA, the CDR3 is TGCGCCAGCAGCAGGGACAGGGGTTATTATGGCTACACCTTC.

V usage is TRBV20-1 and J usage is TRBJ2-7; TRBD2 agrees at 10 bases. The CDR3 is made up of 14 amino acids. V shed 3 bases and J 1 base; nucleotides not matched to a gene: 3. The germline V gene has CDR1 DFQATT and CDR2 SNEGSKA (reference sequence). CDR3 loop: CSASGLAESYEQYF. The DNA of the CDR3 is TGCAGTGCTAGCGGACTAGCGGAGTCCTACGAGCAGTACTTC.

In its sample, this clonotype was seen many times. J is TRBJ1-1 and V is TRBV12-3 or TRBV12-4, with 11 bases fitting TRBD1. This CDR3 spans 16 amino acids. The ends lost 6 bases at V and 3 bases at J; junction bases unmatched: 9. The DNA for the CDR3 is TGTGCCAGCAGGGGACCGGGACAGGGGGACTACACTGAAGCTTTCTTT. Translated, it gives CASRGPGQGDYTEAFF.

The sample holds many counts of this clonotype. This chain joins TRBV25-1 and TRBJ1-1; 7 bases fit TRBD1. V shed 4 bases, J shed 0 bases, and the junction held 5 bases outside the gene matches. Looked up from germline, CDR1 is MGHDK and CDR2 is SYGVNS. This CDR3 has 15 amino acids. CDR3 in DNA: TGTGCCAGCAGTGGACCGGGACAGCTGAACACTGAAGCTTTCTTT. Protein: CASSGPGQLNTEAFF.

This clonotype was detected many times. The chain links TRBV5-5 to TRBJ2-7, with 14 positions matching TRBD2. V shed 10 bases and J 5 bases; nucleotides not matched to a gene: 8. Germline CDR1 is SGHKS and CDR2 is YYEKEE (reference sequence). The CDR3 spans 14 residues. CDR3 sequence (DNA): TGTGCCGCTGAGACTAGCGGGAGGGCCCACGAGCAGTACTTC. Translated, it gives CAAETSGRAHEQYF. The full variable domain, in which reference TRBV5-5 and TRBJ2-7 provide the parts outside the CDR3, is DAGVTQSPTHLIKTRGQQVTLRCSPISGHKSVSWYQQVLGQGPQFIFQYYEKEERGRGNFPDRFSARQFPNYSSELNVNALLLGDSALYLCAAETSGRAHEQYFGPGTRLTVT.

This clonotype was seen once. This may be a read error, as it is one base from a much larger clone. This rearrangement joins TRBV20-1 to TRBJ1-5; 8 bases are shared with TRBD1. The CDR3 loop spans 15 amino acids. Germline values: CDR1 DFQATT, CDR2 SNEGSKA (reference sequence). CDR3 sequence reads: CSARDIGQGNQPPHF. In DNA, the CDR3 is TGCAGTGCTAGAGATATAGGACAGGGTAATCAGCCCCCGCATTTT.

About this clonotype: One end of the junction is discordant with germline, which a read error may explain. The chain joins TRBV5-5 to TRBJ2-6, with TRBD1 matching 10 bases. The CDR3 loop spans 14 amino acids. Germline values: CDR1 SGHKS, CDR2 YYEKEE (reference sequence). The CDR3 protein is CASSTRTGGGNEAF. The CDR3 coding sequence is TGTGCCAGCAGCACCCGGACAGGGGGAGGCAATGAAGCTTTC. Full variable domain (remainder filled in from reference TRBV5-5 and TRBJ2-6): DAGVTQSPTHLIKTRGQQVTLRCSPISGHKSVSWYQQVLGQGPQFIFQYYEKEERGRGNFPDRFSARQFPNYSSELNVNALLLGDSALYLCASSTRTGGGNEAFGAGSRLTVL.

In this sample, this clonotype turned up a few times. The V gene is TRBV7-2, the J gene TRBJ2-5; TRBD1 matches at 8 bases. The CDR3 is made up of 16 amino acids. Germline CDR1 SGHTA, CDR2 FQGNSA. With 7 bases clipped from V and 5 bases from J, the junction kept 15 bases outside the gene matches. CDR3 bases: TGTGCCAGCAACTCTGGCGCAGGGGGCGCCGGGGAGACCCAGTACTTC. Translating gives CASNSGAGGAGETQYF.

This clonotype was counted ten times or more. The chain is built from TRBV19 and TRBJ1-1; 9 bases are a match to TRBD1. The germline gives CDR1 LNHDA, CDR2 SQIVND (reference sequence). V lost 1 base, J lost 10 bases, and 4 bases stayed unmatched. The CDR3 covers 13 residues. Here the CDR3 reads CASSIGLDRGAFF. The CDR3 DNA is TGTGCCAGTAGTATAGGCCTGGACAGGGGAGCTTTCTTT.

This chain connects TRBV20-1 to TRBJ1-1; D is perhaps TRBD1 (6 bases). Germline values: CDR1 DFQATT, CDR2 SNEGSKA (reference sequence). The V end lost 4 bases, the J end lost 4 bases, and 13 bases lay between the germline ends. CDR3 size: 13 residues. The CDR3 spells CSATQGLGTEAFF. Here the CDR3 DNA reads TGCAGTGCTACACAGGGTTTGGGCACTGAAGCTTTCTTT.

This clonotype came up a few times. The chain combines TRBV9 with TRBJ2-2; 7 bases map to TRBD2. Germline V gene data show CDR1 as SGDLS and CDR2 as YYNGEE. J lost 1 base, V lost 5 bases, and 5 bases had no gene match. There are 15 residues in the CDR3. CDR3 amino acids: CASRPTSENTGELFF. The DNA of the CDR3 is TGTGCCAGCAGACCTACTAGCGAGAACACCGGGGAGCTGTTTTTT.

This clonotype has a count of ten or more. The chain links TRBV29-1 to TRBJ2-3, with TRBD2 matching 8 bases. V was pared by 3 bases and J by 2 bases, with 13 bases of the junction left unmatched. The CDR3 is 17 amino acids. Germline loops: CDR1 SQVTM, CDR2 ANQGSEA. The CDR3 is CSVEGLSGGGPTDTQYF. The CDR3, as DNA: TGCAGCGTTGAGGGGCTTAGCGGCGGGGGGCCCACAGATACGCAGTATTTT.

The V and J genes are TRBV7-3 and TRBJ1-1; 7 nucleotides align to TRBD1. V lost 3 bases to trimming and J lost 7 bases; unmatched junction nucleotides: 5. The V gene's germline CDR1 is SGHTA and CDR2 FQGTGA. CDR3 size: 13 residues. Written as DNA, the CDR3 is TGTGCCAGCAGCTTGGAAGGGACAGATGAAGCTTTCTTT. Amino acids: CASSLEGTDEAFF.

The table lists this clonotype with many counts. The gene calls are TRBV7-3 and TRBJ1-6; 7 bases are a match to TRBD1. The trim removed 5 bases at V and 6 bases at J, leaving 7 bases unmatched. Per germline, CDR1 SGHTA and CDR2 FQGTGA. The CDR3 covers 15 residues. CDR3 DNA: TGTGCCAGCAGCCCGGGACAGATCATTAATTCACCCCTCCACTTT. Translation gives CASSPGQIINSPLHF. Looking up the rest from reference TRBV7-3 and TRBJ1-6 gives the full variable domain: GAGVSQTPSNKVTEKGKYVELRCDPISGHTALYWYRQSLGQGPEFLIYFQGTGAADDSGLPNDRFFAVRPEGSVSTLKIQRTERGDSAVYLCASSPGQIINSPLHFGNGTRLTVT.

This clonotype was picked up one time. The chain is built from TRBV5-1 and TRBJ2-2; 7 nucleotides match TRBD2. The germline V gene encodes CDR1 SGHRS and CDR2 YFSETQ. This CDR3 comprises 16 residues. J gave up 4 bases and V 0 bases, and 6 bases lay outside the gene matches. CDR3 nucleotides: TGCGCCAGCAGCTTGGGACTAGCCTTAGCCACCGGGGAGCTGTTTTTT. It codes for CASSLGLALATGELFF.

V usage is TRBV29-1 and J usage is TRBJ2-7; 9 bases fit TRBD1. This CDR3 region has 13 residues. V shed 4 bases, J shed 0 bases, and the junction held 1 base outside the gene matches. Germline values: CDR1 SQVTM, CDR2 ANQGSEA. CDR3 sequence reads: CSVGQGDSYEQYF. CDR3 DNA sequence: TGCAGCGTTGGACAGGGGGACTCCTACGAGCAGTACTTC.

The chain has TRBV7-2 and TRBJ2-7, with 8 bases identical to TRBD2. The CDR3 is 13 residues long. J was trimmed by 7 bases and V by 6 bases; bases with no gene match: 8. CDR1 SGHTA and CDR2 FQGNSA come from the germline V gene. CDR3 amino acids: CASSSGIGGEQYF. The CDR3 coding sequence is TGTGCCAGCAGTAGCGGGATAGGTGGAGAGCAGTACTTC.

V usage is TRBV7-6 and J usage is TRBJ2-5; D not resolved. Germline CDR1 SGHVS, CDR2 FNYEAQ. V was pared by 7 bases and J by 10 bases, with 7 bases between. The CDR3 runs to 9 residues. CDR3 DNA: TGTGCCAGCAAAGGGATCCAGTACTTC. Protein sequence: CASKGIQYF.

This clonotype was detected ten times or more. The V gene is TRBV7-9, the J gene TRBJ2-5, with a possible D match to TRBD1 (6 bases). CDR3 length equals 12 residues. The germline V gene encodes CDR1 SEHNR and CDR2 FQNEAQ (reference sequence). Trimming removed 8 bases from V and 6 bases from J, with 13 bases in between. CDR3 protein: CASRRGGKTQYF. The CDR3 nucleotides read TGTGCCAGCCGCCGAGGGGGAAAGACCCAGTACTTC.